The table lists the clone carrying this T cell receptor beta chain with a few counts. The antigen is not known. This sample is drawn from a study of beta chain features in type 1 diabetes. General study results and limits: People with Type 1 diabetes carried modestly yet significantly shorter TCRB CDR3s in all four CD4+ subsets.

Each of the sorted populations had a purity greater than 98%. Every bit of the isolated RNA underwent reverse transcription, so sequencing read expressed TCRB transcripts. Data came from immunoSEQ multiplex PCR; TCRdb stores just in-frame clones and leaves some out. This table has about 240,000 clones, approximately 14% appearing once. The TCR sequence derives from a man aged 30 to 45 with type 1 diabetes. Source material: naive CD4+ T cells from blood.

This CDR3 is CASSDMGTVGELFF. The CDR3 DNA sequence: TGTGCCAGCAGTGACATGGGGACAGTCGGGGAGCTGTTTTTT. The chain recombines TRBV2 with TRBJ2-2, with 7 nucleotides matching TRBD1. CDR1 is SNHLY, CDR2 FYNNEI, per germline. This CDR3 contains 14 residues. V lost 3 bases, J lost 7 bases, and 5 bases stayed unmatched. The variable domain in full, with the rest retrieved from reference TRBV2 and TRBJ2-2, is EPEVTQTPSHQVTQMGQEVILRCVPISNHLYFYWYRQILGQKVEFLVSFYNNEISEKSEIFDDQFSVERPDGSNFTLKIRSTKLEDSAMYFCASSDMGTVGELFFGEGSRLTVL.